This T cell receptor (beta chain) was documented in a study of read filtering for tumor transcriptome and immune sequencing (dated by TCRdb to about 2020). Regarding the study in general: The cohort consisted of some 16 male and around 14 female patients, with a mean age of approximately 70 years and an age range of about 40 to 85. After DNase treatment, whole-transcriptome libraries were prepared using the TruSeq RNA Access Library Prep Kit. Per sample, about 4.05 to 10.27 million TCR-region mapped reads were obtained with IR-seq, compared with only roughly 75 to 1,400 with RNA-seq. One main goal was a read-filtering strategy for immune repertoire data, in particular deciding whether clonotypes backed by only one read should be removed. Under revised international staging, roughly eight patients fell into R-ISS I, approximately 15 into R-ISS II and roughly 7 into R-ISS III. Using the same bone marrow samples, the study compared TCR repertoires obtained by targeted immune repertoire sequencing with those obtained by bulk whole-transcriptome sequencing.

TCR libraries were constructed from roughly 400 ng RNA using the Immunoverse kit, and molecular barcoded adaptors covering alpha/delta and beta/gamma chains were employed. The same RNA used for transcriptome sequencing was used for TCR library preparation. An Illumina HiSeq 4000 with 2 x 150 cycles was used to sequence the TCR libraries. The source study handled its data this way. With MiXCR, TCR reads were aligned to human V, D, J and C references and assembled into CDR3 clonotypes, with quality filtering and error correction included. The tcR package in R was used for analysis of clonotype counts and gene usage diversity. For inspection of raw mapping reads, RNA-seq reads were mapped by STAR aligner version 2.5.3a onto GRCh37 of the human genome. To test how sequencing depth affected the clonotypes detected, IR-seq fastq files were randomly downsampled with Seqtk 1.3. Using fastp trimming at Q25 and MiXCR clonotype assembly, TCRdb reanalyzed the public sequencing data and kept in-frame beta chains. Entries that share a CDR3 protein sequence are merged under the most common genes and DNA. These V and J calls are TCRdb output, not the study's own analysis. The table for this sample lists 60,000 to 80,000 distinct CDR3 sequences; 11% to 15% of them were counted only once. The ten largest account for 45% of the sample.

General conclusions and limits of the study: In IR-seq, single-read clonotypes were roughly 82% of clonotypes but about 3.5% of total reads; in RNA-seq they were about 75% of clonotypes and 35% to 45% of reads. The sorted CD138-negative fraction was not purified T cells but a mixed bone marrow immune population. The correlation between IR-seq and RNA-seq shared clonotype proportions was increased by removal of single-read clonotypes. Compared with RNA-seq, IR-seq captured clonotypes at much higher depth and more reliably, and a smaller IR-seq throughput was enough to identify most shared clonotypes.

Each patient had bone marrow sampled at the time of active disease. Bone marrow mononuclear cells were isolated by Ficoll-Hypaque density gradient centrifugation. To remove myeloma plasma cells, the cells were labeled with CD138 magnetic microbeads on a MACS separator, and CD138-negative cells were then collected by negative selection. The purity of the isolated cells was checked by flow cytometry with CD138 antibodies on an Attune NxT. TRIzol reagent was used to extract total RNA, which was then quantified with a NanoDrop spectrophotometer. For each patient, paired RNA-seq and IR-seq were run on the CD138-negative bone marrow sample from that patient. CDR1 and CDR2, looked up from the germline V gene, are SGHRS and YFSETQ. The CDR3 measures 14 amino acids from cysteine to phenylalanine. CDR3 DNA is the only sequence kept; it has 42 bases, read in frame from the first base. Deletion took 0 bases off V and 5 bases off J, with a span of 9 bases between the germline ends.

This clonotype appeared many times. The antigen it recognizes is unknown. No quality values exist for individual bases; no much larger clone is one base distant. The receptor comes from a donor at least 40 years old with multiple myeloma. The sequence links TRBV5-1 to TRBJ2-1; too little of a D gene remains to name it. The sample taken for sequencing was a population of CD138-negative cells sorted from bone marrow. What the cell subset or site label conveys for this sample: bone marrow mononuclear cells depleted of CD138+ plasma/myeloma cells by negative magnetic selection. The DNA sequence is TGCGCCAGCAGCTTGGAGGCAGAAGACAATGAGCAGTTCTTC. Its protein product is CASSLEAEDNEQFF.